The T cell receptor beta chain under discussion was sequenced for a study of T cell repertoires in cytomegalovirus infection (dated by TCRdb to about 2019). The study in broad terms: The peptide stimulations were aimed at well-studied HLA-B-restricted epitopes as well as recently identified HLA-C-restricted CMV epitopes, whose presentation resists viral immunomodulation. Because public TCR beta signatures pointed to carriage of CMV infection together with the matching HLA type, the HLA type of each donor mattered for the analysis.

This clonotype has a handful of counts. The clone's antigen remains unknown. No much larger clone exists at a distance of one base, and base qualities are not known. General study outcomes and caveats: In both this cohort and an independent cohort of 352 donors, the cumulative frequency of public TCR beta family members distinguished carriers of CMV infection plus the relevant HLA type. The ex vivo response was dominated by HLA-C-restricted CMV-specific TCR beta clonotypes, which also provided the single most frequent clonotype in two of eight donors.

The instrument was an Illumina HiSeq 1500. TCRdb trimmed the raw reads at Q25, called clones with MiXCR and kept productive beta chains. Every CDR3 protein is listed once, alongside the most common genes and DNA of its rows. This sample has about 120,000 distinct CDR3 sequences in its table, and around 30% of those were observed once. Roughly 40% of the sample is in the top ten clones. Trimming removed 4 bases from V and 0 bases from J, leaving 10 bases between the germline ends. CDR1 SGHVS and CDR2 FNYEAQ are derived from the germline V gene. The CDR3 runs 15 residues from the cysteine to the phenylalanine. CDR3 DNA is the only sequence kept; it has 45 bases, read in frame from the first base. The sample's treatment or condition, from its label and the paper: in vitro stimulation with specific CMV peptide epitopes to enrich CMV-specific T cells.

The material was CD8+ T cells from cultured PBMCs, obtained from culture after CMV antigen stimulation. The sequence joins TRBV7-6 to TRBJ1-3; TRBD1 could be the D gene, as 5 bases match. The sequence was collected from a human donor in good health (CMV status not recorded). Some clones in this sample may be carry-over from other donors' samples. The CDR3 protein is CASSSLGDSGNTIYF. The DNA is TGTGCCAGCAGCTCCCTGGGGGACTCTGGAAACACCATATATTTT.